Listed here are 12 T cell receptor beta chains from one sample, sequenced in a study of preoperative IRX-2 immunotherapy in early breast cancer. The table came from immunoSEQ multiplex PCR; TCRdb's copy has only in-frame clones and leaves some out. The sample contains some 99,000 clones, roughly 85% of which appear only once. This sample's treatment: preoperative locoregional IRX-2 cytokine immunotherapy. The sequenced sample was tumor tissue, obtained after IRX-2 immunotherapy. These receptors were taken from a human donor with breast cancer.

V gene TRBV11-3 combines with J gene TRBJ2-5; tentative D call: TRBD2 (5 bases). The CDR3 runs to 14 residues. The V end lost 5 bases, the J end lost 5 bases, and 15 bases lay between the germline ends. From germline, CDR1 is SGHNT and CDR2 YENEEA. In nucleotides, the CDR3 is TGTGCCAGCAGCCCCGGGGAGAGAAGGGAGACCCAGTACTTC. Translated: CASSPGERRETQYF.

The V call is TRBV5-1, the J call TRBJ1-4; 9 nucleotides match TRBD1. Germline assignment: CDR1 SGHRS and CDR2 YFSETQ. This CDR3 is built from 14 residues. The J segment lost 0 bases and the V segment lost 7 bases, leaving 1 base of the junction unmatched. CDR3 in amino acids: CASRTGATNEKLFF. The DNA for the CDR3 is TGCGCCAGCCGGACAGGGGCAACTAATGAAAAACTGTTTTTT. Looking up the rest from reference TRBV5-1 and TRBJ1-4 gives the full variable domain: KAGVTQTPRYLIKTRGQQVTLSCSPISGHRSVSWYQQTPGQGLQFLFEYFSETQRNKGNFPGRFSGRQFSNSRSEMNVSTLELGDSALYLCASRTGATNEKLFFGSGTQLSVL.

This sequence joins TRBV6-8 and TRBJ2-2; TRBD2 is a possible D gene (6 bases). V was shortened by 8 bases and J by 4 bases, with 14 bases between the two germline ends. The CDR3 sequence is 14 residues long. Germline CDR1 reads MNHGY; CDR2 reads SAAAGT. The DNA of the CDR3 is TGTGCCAGCCGGACTTTAGCGGTCACCGGGGAGCTGTTTTTT. It specifies CASRTLAVTGELFF.

The V and J genes are TRBV29-1 and TRBJ1-1, with D perhaps matching TRBD1 (5 bases). The length of the CDR3 is 13 residues. V was shortened by 5 bases and J by 0 bases, with 10 bases between the two germline ends. Germline V lookup: CDR1 SQVTM, CDR2 ANQGSEA. As DNA, the CDR3 is TGCAGCGTTCTACGGGGGATGAACACTGAAGCTTTCTTT. Translated, it gives CSVLRGMNTEAFF.

This rearrangement joins TRBV19 to TRBJ2-3, with 11 positions matching TRBD2. With V trimmed by 6 bases and J by 2 bases, 7 bases remained unmatched. Germline lookup yields CDR1 LNHDA and CDR2 SQIVND (reference sequence). The CDR3 covers 16 residues. The CDR3 DNA sequence: TGTGCCAGTAGCCTCCTAGCGGGGGGAGTCACAGATACGCAGTATTTT. Its protein product is CASSLLAGGVTDTQYF.

As concerns this clone: Relative to the germline gene, one junction end is altered; a read error may explain this. The chain is built from TRBV7-7 and TRBJ1-3; D remains unclear. This CDR3 spans 15 amino acids. Germline values: CDR1 SSHAT, CDR2 FNYEAQ (reference sequence). The CDR3 coding sequence is TGTGCTAGCAGCGGAGGACGGTCCTCTGGAAACACCATATATTTT. Translation: CASSGGRSSGNTIYF. Full variable domain (remainder filled in from reference TRBV7-7 and TRBJ1-3): GAGVSQSPRYKVTKRGQDVTLRCDPISSHATLYWYQQALGQGPEFLTYFNYEAQPDKSGLPSDRFSAERPEGSISTLTIQRTEQRDSAMYRCASSGGRSSGNTIYFGEGSWLTVV.

The V gene is TRBV5-1, the J gene TRBJ2-5; D uncertain. CDR3 length equals 14 residues. In germline, CDR1 is SGHRS, CDR2 YFSETQ. V gave up 0 bases and J gave up 2 bases, with 8 bases separating them. CDR3 protein: CASSLVTDQETQYF. For the CDR3, the DNA is TGCGCCAGCAGCTTGGTAACCGATCAAGAGACCCAGTACTTC.

The chain couples TRBV18 to TRBJ1-6, with D possibly matching TRBD1 (5 bases). The CDR3 is made up of 17 amino acids. Trimming left V 1 base short and J 2 bases short, with 12 bases between. Germline loops: CDR1 KGHSH, CDR2 LQKENI. The DNA of the CDR3 is TGTGCCAGCTCACCACAGACAGTTCTTACCTATAATTCACCCCTCCACTTT. Its protein product is CASSPQTVLTYNSPLHF.

The chain combines TRBV10-2 with TRBJ1-2; perhaps TRBD1 as D (5 bases). Germline lookup yields CDR1 WSHSY and CDR2 SAAADI. The V end lost 3 bases, the J end lost 3 bases, and 8 bases lay between the germline ends. The CDR3 sequence is 13 residues long. As DNA, the CDR3 is TGCGCCAGCAGTGACAGGGATCACTATGGCTACACCTTC. This gives the protein CASSDRDHYGYTF.

This clone was seen just once. V usage is TRBV6-8 and J usage is TRBJ2-5, with D maybe TRBD1 (6 bases). V was clipped by 2 bases and J by 0 bases, with 10 bases between them. CDR1 is MNHGY and CDR2 is SAAAGT in the germline V gene. This CDR3 is 15 amino acids long. The CDR3 DNA sequence: TGTGCCAGCAGTTACCGTCGGACAGACCAAGAGACCCAGTACTTC. It translates to CASSYRRTDQETQYF.

The genes are TRBV14 and TRBJ1-1, with a tentative D call TRBD1 (5 bases). This CDR3 comprises 16 residues. Germline assignment: CDR1 SGHDN and CDR2 FVKESK. Trimming took 2 bases from V and 5 from J, leaving 18 bases between them. The CDR3 DNA reads as TGTGCCAGCAGCCAAATAGGTCAGGGAGTGAGGACTGAAGCTTTCTTT. It is translated as CASSQIGQGVRTEAFF.

J is TRBJ1-2 and V is TRBV6-8, with a weak D call TRBD1 (5 bases). CDR1 is MNHGY, CDR2 SAAAGT, per germline. The CDR3 has 13 residues. Trimming left V 6 bases short and J 7 bases short, with 15 bases between. In nucleotides, the CDR3 is TGTGCCAGCAGCGGGACCGAGAGACCTGGCTACACCTTC. Its translation: CASSGTERPGYTF.